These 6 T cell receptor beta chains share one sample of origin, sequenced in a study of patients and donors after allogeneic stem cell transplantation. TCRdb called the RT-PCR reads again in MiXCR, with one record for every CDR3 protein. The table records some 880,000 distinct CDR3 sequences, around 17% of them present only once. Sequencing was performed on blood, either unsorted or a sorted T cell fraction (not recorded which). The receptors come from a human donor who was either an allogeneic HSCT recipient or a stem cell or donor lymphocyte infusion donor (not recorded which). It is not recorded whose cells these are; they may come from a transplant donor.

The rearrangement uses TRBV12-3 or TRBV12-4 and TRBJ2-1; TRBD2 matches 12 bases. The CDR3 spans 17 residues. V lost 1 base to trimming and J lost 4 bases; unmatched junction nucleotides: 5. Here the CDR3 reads CASSLGLAGGKYNEQFF. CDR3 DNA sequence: TGTGCCAGCAGTTTAGGGCTAGCGGGAGGGAAATACAATGAGCAGTTCTTC.

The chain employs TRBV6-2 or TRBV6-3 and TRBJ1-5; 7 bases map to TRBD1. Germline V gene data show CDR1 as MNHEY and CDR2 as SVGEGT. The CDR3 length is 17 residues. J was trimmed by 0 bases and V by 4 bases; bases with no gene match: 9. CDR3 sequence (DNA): TGTGCCAGCAGTTCGGGACAGAACATATATAGCAATCAGCCCCAGCATTTT. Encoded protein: CASSSGQNIYSNQPQHF.

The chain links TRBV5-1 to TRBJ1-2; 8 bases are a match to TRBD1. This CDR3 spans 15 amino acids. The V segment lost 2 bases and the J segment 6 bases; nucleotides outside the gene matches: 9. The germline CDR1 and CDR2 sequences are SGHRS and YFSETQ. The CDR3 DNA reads TGCGCCAGCAGCTTAAGTGTCAGGGGGCAGCATGGCTACACCTTC. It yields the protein CASSLSVRGQHGYTF.

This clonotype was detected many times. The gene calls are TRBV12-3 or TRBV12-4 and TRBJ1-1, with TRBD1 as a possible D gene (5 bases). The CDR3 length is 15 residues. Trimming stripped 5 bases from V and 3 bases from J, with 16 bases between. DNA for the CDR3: TGTGCCAGCAGTCCACGGGGCGGCTACGACACTGAAGCTTTCTTT. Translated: CASSPRGGYDTEAFF.

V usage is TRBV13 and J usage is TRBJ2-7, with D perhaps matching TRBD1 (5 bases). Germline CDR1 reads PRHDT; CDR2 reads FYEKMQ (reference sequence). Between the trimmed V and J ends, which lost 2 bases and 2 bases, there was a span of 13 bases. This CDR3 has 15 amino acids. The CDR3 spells CASSLRTTETYEQYF. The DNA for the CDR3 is TGTGCCAGCAGCTTACGGACGACAGAAACCTACGAGCAGTACTTC.

The CDR3 nucleotides are TGCAGTGCTAGAGATACGAAGGCGCATGAGCAGTTCTTC. Its protein is CSARDTKAHEQFF. The gene calls are TRBV20-1 and TRBJ2-1; D is unclear. CDR3 length: 13 amino acids. Germline V CDR1 and CDR2: DFQATT, SNEGSKA (reference sequence). V gave up 0 bases and J gave up 8 bases, with 11 bases separating them.